One sample yielded the 30 T cell receptor beta chains listed below, sequenced in a study of cytomegalovirus exposure and HLA in healthy donors. A multiplex PCR was run with 60 Vbeta primers and 13 Jbeta primers. This table comes from immunoSEQ multiplex PCR, and its TCRdb copy is limited to in-frame clones, with some not included. The table includes about 130,000 clones, 75% to 80% detected once. Sequencing was carried out using PBMCs. The receptors originated from a man aged 35 to 55 in good health and CMV-seronegative.

This clone occurred a few times. This chain connects TRBV19 to TRBJ1-1; 9 nucleotides align to TRBD1. Germline loops: CDR1 LNHDA, CDR2 SQIVND (reference sequence). V lost 5 bases to trimming and J lost 4 bases; unmatched junction nucleotides: 2. The length of the CDR3 is 13 residues. The CDR3 bases are TGTGCCAGTAGTTGGGACAGGGTCACTGAAGCTTTCTTT. Translation: CASSWDRVTEAFF.

The J gene is TRBJ2-7, the V gene TRBV6-6; possible D gene TRBD1, 8 bases. Between the trimmed V and J ends, which lost 4 bases and 4 bases, there was a span of 14 bases. CDR3 length: 14 residues. Looked up from germline, CDR1 is MNHNY and CDR2 is SVGAGI (reference sequence). CDR3 amino acids: CASSFGQGGYEQYF. The CDR3 DNA reads TGTGCCAGCAGTTTTGGACAGGGAGGGTACGAGCAGTACTTC.

The rearrangement uses TRBV4-2 and TRBJ2-3, with 7 positions matching TRBD2. This CDR3 is built from 14 residues. J was trimmed by 1 base and V by 3 bases; bases with no gene match: 1. Germline-derived CDR1 and CDR2 are LGHNA and YNFKEQ. The CDR3 bases are TGTGCCAGCAGCCAGGCGGGGGGCACAGATACGCAGTATTTT. The encoded protein is CASSQAGGTDTQYF.

The rearrangement links TRBV7-2 to TRBJ2-7; the match to TRBD2 covers 11 bases. The germline V gene encodes CDR1 SGHTA and CDR2 FQGNSA. This CDR3 comprises 15 residues. J lost 1 base, V lost 5 bases, and 4 bases had no gene match. CDR3 residues: CASSASGGSSYEQYF. Here the CDR3 DNA reads TGTGCCAGCAGCGCTAGCGGGGGGTCTTCCTACGAGCAGTACTTC.

The V and J genes are TRBV28 and TRBJ1-2, with D uncertain. The CDR3 has 12 residues. Between the trimmed V and J ends, which lost 7 bases and 6 bases, there was a span of 12 bases. The germline V gene has CDR1 MDHEN and CDR2 SYDVKM. This chain's CDR3 is CASNAGSDGYTF. The CDR3 region has the DNA TGTGCCAGCAACGCGGGATCAGATGGCTACACCTTC.

In regard to this clone: A junction end diverges from the germline sequence, so it may reflect a read error. The chain couples TRBV4-2 to TRBJ2-6, with D possibly TRBD2 on 6 matching bases. The CDR3 extends over 16 amino acids. Germline V gene data show CDR1 as LGHNA and CDR2 as YNFKEQ. CDR3 sequence: CASSQGGSSGANGLTF. Here the CDR3 DNA reads TGTGCCAGCAGCCAGGGGGGTTCCTCTGGGGCCAACGGCCTGACTTTC.

This chain connects TRBV7-2 to TRBJ2-3, with TRBD1 matching 9 bases. The CDR3 is made up of 15 amino acids. The germline CDR1 and CDR2 sequences are SGHTA and FQGNSA. With V trimmed by 2 bases and J by 5 bases, 5 bases remained unmatched. CDR3 nucleotide sequence: TGTGCCAGCAGCTTAACACAGGGGGCCATAGATACGCAGTATTTT. Its translation: CASSLTQGAIDTQYF.

The CDR3 region has the DNA TGTGCCAGTAGTAAGGGACTAGCGGTCACCTACGAGCAGTACTTC. This codes for CASSKGLAVTYEQYF. The genes are TRBV19 and TRBJ2-7; 11 nucleotides line up with TRBD2. The V segment lost 4 bases and the J segment 2 bases; nucleotides outside the gene matches: 4. CDR3 length: 15 residues. Germline V gene lookup returns CDR1 LNHDA and CDR2 SQIVND (reference sequence).

V gene TRBV6-4 combines with J gene TRBJ1-2; no clear D gene. The CDR3 is made up of 15 amino acids. V dropped 7 bases and J dropped 7 bases, with 22 bases sitting between them. Per the germline V gene, CDR1 is MRHNA and CDR2 is SNTAGT. DNA for the CDR3: TGTGCCAGCATGTACCCCAAGAGTGAAACGGGTGGCTACACCTTC. It yields the protein CASMYPKSETGGYTF.

This clone was recorded once. This chain joins TRBV5-1 and TRBJ2-7, with 10 bases identical to TRBD2. CDR3 length equals 14 residues. Germline CDR1 reads SGHRS; CDR2 reads YFSETQ. V lost 4 bases and J lost 4; bases outside the gene matches: 5. DNA of the CDR3: TGCGCCAGCAGCGTTGAGCGGGGGGGATACGAGCAGTACTTC. Protein product: CASSVERGGYEQYF.

V and J are TRBV6-1 and TRBJ1-3; TRBD1 matches at 7 bases. Germline V CDR1 and CDR2: MNHNS, SASEGT. The CDR3 is made up of 16 amino acids. Trimming at V came to 4 bases and at J to 1 base, leaving 7 bases not matched to a gene. CDR3 protein: CASSGPTGLSGNTIYF. The CDR3, as DNA: TGTGCCAGCAGTGGTCCGACAGGGCTATCTGGAAACACCATATATTTT.

The chain links TRBV4-1 to TRBJ2-2; TRBD2 matches at 8 bases. Germline V gene data show CDR1 as MGHRA and CDR2 as YSYEKL. The CDR3 runs 15 residues. V gave up 0 bases and J gave up 9 bases; unmatched junction bases: 6. The CDR3 DNA sequence: TGCGCCAGCAGCCAAGACCGGGGGGGCCTCTGGGAGCTGTTTTTT. Protein sequence: CASSQDRGGLWELFF.

This chain links TRBV23-1 with TRBJ2-7; 8 bases line up with TRBD1. TRBV23-1 is filed as an ORF, its function uncertain. The CDR3 is 14 residues long. J gave up 2 bases and V 8 bases, and 8 bases lay outside the gene matches. The CDR3 DNA reads TGCGCCAGCCTTACCCCGGACAGGGCCTACGAGCAGTACTTC. Its protein is CASLTPDRAYEQYF.

This chain's CDR3 is CASRPQGLANYGYTF. CDR3 DNA sequence: TGTGCCAGCAGGCCTCAGGGGTTAGCTAACTATGGCTACACCTTC. The genes are TRBV27 and TRBJ1-2; TRBD1 is a possible D gene (6 bases). The V and J ends lost 6 bases and 0 bases respectively, with 14 bases between them. Germline CDR1 and CDR2: MNHEY and SMNVEV (reference sequence). The length of the CDR3 is 15 residues.

The V gene is TRBV4-2, the J gene TRBJ2-1, with TRBD2 matching 8 bases. Germline V CDR1 and CDR2: LGHNA, YNFKEQ. The CDR3 consists of 18 residues. V shed 3 bases, J shed 1 base, and the junction held 11 bases outside the gene matches. The CDR3 coding sequence is TGTGCCAGCAGCCATCCTTCATCGGGGGGGAGGTCCTACAATGAGCAGTTCTTC. This sequence encodes CASSHPSSGGRSYNEQFF.

This clone was counted a few times. The chain is built from TRBV4-3 and TRBJ2-2; the D gene is possibly TRBD1 (7 bases). The germline V gene has CDR1 LGHNA and CDR2 YSLEER. CDR3 length: 16 amino acids. The ends were cut back, 1 base at V and 5 bases at J, with 14 bases in the middle. The CDR3 region is CASSQAGAGGTGELFF. The CDR3 nucleotides are TGCGCCAGCAGCCAAGCGGGGGCAGGGGGGACCGGGGAGCTGTTTTTT.

The chain carries TRBV7-9 and TRBJ1-2; 7 nucleotides agree with TRBD1. The CDR3 has 15 amino acids. Germline CDR1 is SEHNR and CDR2 is FQNEAQ (reference sequence). The J segment lost 4 bases and the V segment lost 7 bases, leaving 12 bases of the junction unmatched. CDR3 bases: TGTGCCAGCATTGACCCCGGGACAGCACCCTATGGCTACACCTTC. It yields the protein CASIDPGTAPYGYTF. Complete variable domain (other parts from reference TRBV7-9 and TRBJ1-2): DTGVSQNPRHKITKRGQNVTFRCDPISEHNRLYWYRQTLGQGPEFLTYFQNEAQLEKSRLLSDRFSAERPKGSFSTLEIQRTEQGDSAMYLCASIDPGTAPYGYTFGSGTRLTVV.

This clone was counted a single time. J is TRBJ2-3 and V is TRBV28; 9 bases agree with TRBD2. The CDR3 sequence is 16 residues long. After removal of 5 bases from V and 4 bases from J, the junction contained 10 bases not matched to a gene. Germline CDR1 MDHEN, CDR2 SYDVKM. The CDR3 protein is CASSTSLAGVSDTQYF. DNA of the CDR3: TGTGCCAGCAGTACATCCTTAGCGGGGGTTTCAGATACGCAGTATTTT. Variable domain in full (rest from reference TRBV28 and TRBJ2-3): DVKVTQSSRYLVKRTGEKVFLECVQDMDHENMFWYRQDPGLGLRLIYFSYDVKMKEKGDIPEGYSVSREKKERFSLILESASTNQTSMYLCASSTSLAGVSDTQYFGPGTRLTVL.

This rearrangement joins TRBV7-2 to TRBJ1-1; D remains unclear. CDR3 length: 16 residues. Germline V gene sequence: CDR1 SGHTA, CDR2 FQGNSA. V was trimmed by 0 bases and J by 1 base, leaving 12 bases between them. The CDR3 DNA reads as TGTGCCAGCAGCTTAGCTAAGTCACAAACGAACACTGAAGCTTTCTTT. It translates to CASSLAKSQTNTEAFF.

CDR3 amino acids: CASSLAFLAGGPDTQYF. The CDR3 nucleotides read TGCGCCAGCAGCTTGGCCTTCCTAGCGGGGGGCCCAGATACGCAGTATTTT. V gene TRBV5-1 combines with J gene TRBJ2-3; 11 bases fit TRBD2. Germline loops: CDR1 SGHRS, CDR2 YFSETQ. CDR3 length: 17 amino acids. With 0 bases clipped from V and 4 bases from J, the junction kept 7 bases outside the gene matches. Full variable domain (missing parts from reference TRBV5-1 and TRBJ2-3): KAGVTQTPRYLIKTRGQQVTLSCSPISGHRSVSWYQQTPGQGLQFLFEYFSETQRNKGNFPGRFSGRQFSNSRSEMNVSTLELGDSALYLCASSLAFLAGGPDTQYFGPGTRLTVL.

V usage is TRBV5-1 and J usage is TRBJ2-7; possibly TRBD1 for D (5 bases). Trimming removed 4 bases at V and 6 bases at J, with 11 bases between. The CDR3 covers 12 residues. CDR1 is SGHRS and CDR2 is YFSETQ in the germline V gene. The CDR3 region has the DNA TGCGCCAGCAGCGCAAAGGGGTTCGAGCAGTACTTC. It yields the protein CASSAKGFEQYF.

This rearrangement joins TRBV19 to TRBJ1-2, with 8 positions matching TRBD1. Germline V gene data show CDR1 as LNHDA and CDR2 as SQIVND (reference sequence). The CDR3 is 14 residues long. J was trimmed by 4 bases and V by 7 bases; bases with no gene match: 8. The CDR3: CASNNRDRTYGYTF. Here the CDR3 DNA reads TGTGCCAGTAATAACCGGGACAGGACCTATGGCTACACCTTC.

This sequence joins TRBV9 and TRBJ1-3, with a weak D call TRBD1 (6 bases). V dropped 1 base and J dropped 2 bases, with 13 bases sitting between them. Germline V gene sequence: CDR1 SGDLS, CDR2 YYNGEE. The CDR3 length is 16 residues. The DNA of the CDR3 is TGTGCCAGCAGCGTAAGTCGGGGGGCTCCTGGAAACACCATATATTTT. It specifies CASSVSRGAPGNTIYF.

V gene TRBV2 combines with J gene TRBJ1-4; no firm D call. The CDR3 contains 15 residues. V dropped 7 bases and J dropped 0 bases, with 12 bases sitting between them. CDR1 and CDR2 from the germline V gene are SNHLY and FYNNEI. The CDR3 DNA is TGTGCCAGCAATGTGGCCTCTGCAACTAATGAAAAACTGTTTTTT. It yields the protein CASNVASATNEKLFF.

In its sample, this clone was seen a few times. This chain uses TRBV6-1 with TRBJ2-1, with D tentatively TRBD1 (5 bases). The CDR3 consists of 14 residues. V was clipped by 2 bases and J by 8 bases, with 13 bases between them. Germline CDR1 MNHNS, CDR2 SASEGT. CDR3 in DNA: TGTGCCAGCAGTGAAAAACAGGAAGTCCATGAGCAGTTCTTC. Its protein product is CASSEKQEVHEQFF.

This clone was recorded only once. The chain joins TRBV4-1 to TRBJ1-1, with D hard to call. Germline CDR1 reads MGHRA; CDR2 reads YSYEKL. V shed 4 bases and J shed 1 base, with 13 bases lying between them. This CDR3 spans 15 amino acids. As DNA, the CDR3 is TGCGCCAGCAGCCTAAGAAGGGAGGCGAACACTGAAGCTTTCTTT. Translated, it gives CASSLRREANTEAFF.

The gene calls are TRBV28 and TRBJ2-3, with D unclear. This CDR3 has 13 residues. Trimming removed 3 bases at V and 9 bases at J, with 13 bases between. The germline CDR1 and CDR2 sequences are MDHEN and SYDVKM. As DNA, the CDR3 is TGTGCCAGCAGTTTTCTCGGCCTAGGCACGCAGTATTTT. Protein: CASSFLGLGTQYF.

The rearrangement joins TRBV7-2 to TRBJ1-1, with D uncertain. Deletions cut 5 bases from V and 7 bases from J, with 17 bases between. The CDR3 is 14 amino acids. The germline V gene encodes CDR1 SGHTA and CDR2 FQGNSA. The CDR3 coding sequence is TGTGCCAGCAGCCACCCGCGCGGAGGGAGTGAAGCTTTCTTT. This gives the protein CASSHPRGGSEAFF.

This chain connects TRBV2 to TRBJ1-6, with no clear D. Germline V gene sequence: CDR1 SNHLY, CDR2 FYNNEI. The V end lost 7 bases, the J end lost 0 bases, and 7 bases lay between the germline ends. The CDR3 length is 14 residues. CDR3 in amino acids: CASMRDSYNSPLHF. The CDR3 coding sequence is TGTGCCAGCATGCGGGACTCCTATAATTCACCCCTCCACTTT.

This clone was recorded once. This rearrangement joins TRBV29-1 to TRBJ1-2, with 7 bases fitting TRBD1. The germline V gene encodes CDR1 SQVTM and CDR2 ANQGSEA. Unmatched junction bases numbered 12, after V lost 7 bases and J lost 4 bases. The CDR3 has 14 amino acids. CDR3: CSALGTDSSYGYTF. CDR3 DNA sequence: TGCAGCGCCCTGGGGACAGATTCTTCCTATGGCTACACCTTC.